A selection of T cell receptor beta chains follows, all from one sample in a study of Tregs in tolerant kidney transplant recipients. This table comes from immunoSEQ multiplex PCR, and its TCRdb copy is limited to in-frame clones, with some not included. The data contain roughly 69,000 clones, more than 95% of them singletons. The source material was Tregs from blood, sampled before the transplant. Source of these receptors: a human donor who received a combined kidney and bone marrow transplant. CDR3s include the opening cysteine and the closing phenylalanine or tryptophan. A D gene is named only where the DNA matches it firmly. The size entry is marked missing in some rows and otherwise reads once, few, many or a size class.

D,V,J,size,DNA,CDR3
TRBD2,TRBV5-4,TRBJ2-5,-,TGTGCCAGCTCCGGTTCGGGGAGCGGGGGGGTTGAGACCCAGTACTTC,CASSGSGSGGVETQYF
TRBD1,TRBV27,TRBJ1-5,-,TGTGCCAGCAGTTGGGGGCGGGACAGTTGGGATCAGAGCAATCAGCCCCAGCATTTT,CASSWGRDSWDQSNQPQHF
-,TRBV4-3,TRBJ2-3,-,TGCGCCAGCAGCCAAGAGAGGAGAGATACGCAGTATTTT,CASSQERRDTQYF
-,TRBV5-1,TRBJ2-2,-,TGCGCCAGCAGCTGGACTTCGAACACCGGGGAGCTGTTTTTT,CASSWTSNTGELFF
TRBD2,TRBV4-1,TRBJ2-7,-,TGCGCCAGCAGCCAAGATTGGGGCGGGAGACCCTACGAGCAGTACTTC,CASSQDWGGRPYEQYF
-,TRBV19,TRBJ1-3,-,TGTGCCAGTCGGACTCCCTCTGGAAACACCATATATTTT,CASRTPSGNTIYF
-,TRBV6-5,TRBJ1-2,-,TGTGCCAGCAGTTACAGGACAGATACCTATGGCTACACCTTC,CASSYRTDTYGYTF
-,TRBV2,TRBJ1-1,-,TGTGCCAGCAAGCGGTATTCGAACACTGAAGCTTTCTTT,CASKRYSNTEAFF
-,TRBV5-1,TRBJ1-2,-,TGCGCCAGCAGCTTGGCCCCTATACAGGGAGACTACACCTTC,CASSLAPIQGDYTF
-,TRBV20-1,TRBJ2-1,-,TGCAGTGCGCCCGGGACTCAAAAGCAGTTCTTC,CSAPGTQKQFF
-,TRBV11-3,TRBJ2-5,-,TGTGCCAGCAGCCTCTCGGGAAAAGGGGAGACCCAGTACTTC,CASSLSGKGETQYF
TRBD1,TRBV29-1,TRBJ1-1,-,TGCAGCTCTAGACGGACAGGGAACACTGAAGCTTTCTTT,CSSRRTGNTEAFF
TRBD2,TRBV7-9,TRBJ2-3,-,TGTGCCAGCAGCTCAGCGCGGGTAGCGGGGGGGTCACACACAGATACGCAGTATTTT,CASSSARVAGGSHTDTQYF
-,TRBV5-1,TRBJ2-3,-,TGCGCCAGCAGCTTGGGGGGTGCGGGGCTCACAGATACGCAGTATTTT,CASSLGGAGLTDTQYF
-,TRBV5-1,TRBJ2-5,-,TGCGCCAGCAGCTTGGTTTACAGCCTACCCGATGGTCTCCAAGAGACCCAGTACTTC,CASSLVYSLPDGLQETQYF
-,TRBV5-1,TRBJ2-1,once,TGCGCCAGCAGCGTCGGGTCTCGAGACAATGAGCAGTTCTTC,CASSVGSRDNEQFF
-,TRBV27,TRBJ1-2,-,TGTGCCAGCAGTCTATCTCCTAGGGGGGGCTACACCTTC,CASSLSPRGGYTF
-,TRBV5-1,TRBJ1-2,-,TGCGCCAGCAGCTTTCGGGGGTCCTCGGGGAGGTCCTATGGCTACACCTTC,CASSFRGSSGRSYGYTF
TRBD1,TRBV5-1,TRBJ2-7,-,TGCGCCAGCAGCTCCGGGACAGGGTCCTACGAGCAGTACTTC,CASSSGTGSYEQYF